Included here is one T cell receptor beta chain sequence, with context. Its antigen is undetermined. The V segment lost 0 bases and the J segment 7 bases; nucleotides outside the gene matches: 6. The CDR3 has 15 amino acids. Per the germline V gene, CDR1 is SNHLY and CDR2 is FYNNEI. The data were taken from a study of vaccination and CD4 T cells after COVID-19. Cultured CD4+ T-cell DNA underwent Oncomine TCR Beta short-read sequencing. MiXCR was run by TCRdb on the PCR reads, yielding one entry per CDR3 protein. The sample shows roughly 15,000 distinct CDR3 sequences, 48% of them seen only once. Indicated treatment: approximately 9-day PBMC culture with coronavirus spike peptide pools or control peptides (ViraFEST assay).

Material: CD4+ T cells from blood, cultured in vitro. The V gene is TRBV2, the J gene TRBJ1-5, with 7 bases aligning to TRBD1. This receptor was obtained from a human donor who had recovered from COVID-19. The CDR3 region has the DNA TGTGCCAGCAGTGAAGCGCAGGGGGGGGGCCAGCCCCAGCATTTT. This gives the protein CASSEAQGGGQPQHF.